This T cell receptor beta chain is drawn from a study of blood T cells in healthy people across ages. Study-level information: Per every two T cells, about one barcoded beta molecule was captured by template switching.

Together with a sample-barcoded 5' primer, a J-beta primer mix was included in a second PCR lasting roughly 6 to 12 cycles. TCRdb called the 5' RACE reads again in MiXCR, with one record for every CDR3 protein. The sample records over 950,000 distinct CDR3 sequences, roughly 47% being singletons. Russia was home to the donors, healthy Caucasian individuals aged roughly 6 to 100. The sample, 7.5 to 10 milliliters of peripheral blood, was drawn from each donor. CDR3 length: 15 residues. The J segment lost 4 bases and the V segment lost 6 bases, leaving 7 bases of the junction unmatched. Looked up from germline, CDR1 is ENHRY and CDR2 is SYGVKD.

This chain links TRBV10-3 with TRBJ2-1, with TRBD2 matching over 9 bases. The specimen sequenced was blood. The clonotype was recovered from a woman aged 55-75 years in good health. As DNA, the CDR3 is TGTGCCATCAGCTCCGGGACTAGCCCTTACAATGAGCAGTTCTTC. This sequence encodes CAISSGTSPYNEQFF.